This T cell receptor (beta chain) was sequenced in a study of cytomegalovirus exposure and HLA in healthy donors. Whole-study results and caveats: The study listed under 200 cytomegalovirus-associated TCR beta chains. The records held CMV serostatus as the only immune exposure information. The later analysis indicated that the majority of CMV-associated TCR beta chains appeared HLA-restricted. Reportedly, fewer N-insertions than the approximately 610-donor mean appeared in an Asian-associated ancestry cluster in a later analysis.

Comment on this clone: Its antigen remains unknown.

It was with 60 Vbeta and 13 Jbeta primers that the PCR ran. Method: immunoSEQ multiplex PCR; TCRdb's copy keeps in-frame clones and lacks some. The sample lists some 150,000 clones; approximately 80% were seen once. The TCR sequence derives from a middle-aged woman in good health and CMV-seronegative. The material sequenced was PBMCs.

CDR3 protein: CASSQDLGQGNTEAFF. CDR3 coding DNA: TGTGCCAGCAGCCAAGATCTAGGGCAGGGAAACACTGAAGCTTTCTTT. V usage is TRBV4-2 and J usage is TRBJ1-1; maybe TRBD1 (5 bases). Germline V CDR1 and CDR2: LGHNA, YNFKEQ. This CDR3 has 16 residues. V was cut by 0 bases and J by 2 bases, with 13 bases left in between.